The clone carrying this TCR beta chain has only a few counts. The assay was immunoSEQ multiplex PCR, and TCRdb's table has in-frame clones only and misses some. The sample has 140,000 or so clones; roughly 85% are singletons. This entry belongs to a study of blood T cell repertoires in COVID-19. CDR3 length equals 15 residues. The V gene lost 3 bases and the J gene lost 2 bases, with 11 bases spanning the gap. Germline V CDR1 and CDR2: SGHAT, FQNNGV. The TCR sequence derives from a human donor with acute or convalescent COVID-19. The donor label of this sample is uncertain. The rearrangement links TRBV11-2 to TRBJ1-3; D is unresolved. Sequenced material: peripheral blood. CDR3 nucleotides: TGTGCCAGCAGCTTCTCTTCCGGGGCTGGAAACACCATATATTTT. It translates to CASSFSSGAGNTIYF.